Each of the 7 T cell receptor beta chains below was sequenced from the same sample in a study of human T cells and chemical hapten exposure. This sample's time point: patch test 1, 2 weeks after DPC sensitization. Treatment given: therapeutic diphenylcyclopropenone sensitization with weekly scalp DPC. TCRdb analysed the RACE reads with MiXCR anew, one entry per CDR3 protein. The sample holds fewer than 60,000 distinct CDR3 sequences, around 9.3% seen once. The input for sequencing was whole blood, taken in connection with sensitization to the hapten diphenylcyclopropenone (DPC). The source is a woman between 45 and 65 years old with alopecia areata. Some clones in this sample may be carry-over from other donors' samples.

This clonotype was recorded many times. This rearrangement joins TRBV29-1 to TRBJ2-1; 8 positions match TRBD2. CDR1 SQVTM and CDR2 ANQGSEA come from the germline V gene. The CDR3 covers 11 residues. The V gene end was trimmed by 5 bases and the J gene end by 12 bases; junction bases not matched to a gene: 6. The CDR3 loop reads CSVTSGVAQFF. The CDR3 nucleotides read TGCAGCGTTACTAGCGGCGTGGCGCAGTTCTTC.

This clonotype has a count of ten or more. Here the CDR3 reads CASSLVPTDNNQPQHF. In DNA form, the CDR3 reads TGCGCCAGCAGCTTGGTTCCGACAGACAACAATCAGCCCCAGCATTTT. The chain recombines TRBV5-1 with TRBJ1-5; tentative D call: TRBD1 (5 bases). Germline V gene sequence: CDR1 SGHRS, CDR2 YFSETQ. The CDR3 runs to 16 residues. Trimming removed 0 bases from V and 3 bases from J, with 13 bases in between.

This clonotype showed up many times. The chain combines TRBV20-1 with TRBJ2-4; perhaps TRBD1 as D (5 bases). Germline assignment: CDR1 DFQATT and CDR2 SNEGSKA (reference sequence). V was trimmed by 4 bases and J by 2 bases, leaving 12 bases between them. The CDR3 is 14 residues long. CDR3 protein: CSAKHTGSKNIQYF. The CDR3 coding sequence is TGCAGTGCTAAGCACACAGGTTCCAAAAACATTCAGTACTTC.

The CDR3: CASSLIRGTGELFF. The DNA for the CDR3 is TGTGCCAGCAGTTTAATCAGGGGCACCGGGGAGCTGTTTTTT. The V gene is TRBV27, the J gene TRBJ2-2; a weak D match, TRBD1 (6 bases). The CDR3 is 14 residues long. Trimming pared 2 bases from V and 4 bases from J, leaving 8 bases between. CDR1 and CDR2 (germline): MNHEY, SMNVEV (reference sequence).

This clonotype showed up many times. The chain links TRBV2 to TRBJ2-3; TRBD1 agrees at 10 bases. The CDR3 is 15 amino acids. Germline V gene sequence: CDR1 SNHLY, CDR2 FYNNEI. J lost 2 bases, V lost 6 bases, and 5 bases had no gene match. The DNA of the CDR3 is TGTGCCAGCAGGCGACAGGGGGCGGTCACAGATACGCAGTATTTT. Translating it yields CASRRQGAVTDTQYF.

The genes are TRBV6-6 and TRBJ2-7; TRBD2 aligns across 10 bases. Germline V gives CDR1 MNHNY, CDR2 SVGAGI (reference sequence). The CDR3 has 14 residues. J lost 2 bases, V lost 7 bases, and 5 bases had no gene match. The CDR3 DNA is TGTGCCAGCATAGCTAGCGGGGGCACCTACGAGCAGTACTTC. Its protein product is CASIASGGTYEQYF.

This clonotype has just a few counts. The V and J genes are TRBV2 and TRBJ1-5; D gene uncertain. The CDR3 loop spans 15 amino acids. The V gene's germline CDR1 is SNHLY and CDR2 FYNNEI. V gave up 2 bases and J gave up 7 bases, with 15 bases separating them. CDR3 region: CASSEYSTSGQPQHF. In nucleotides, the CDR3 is TGTGCCAGCAGTGAATACAGCACGTCCGGGCAGCCCCAGCATTTT. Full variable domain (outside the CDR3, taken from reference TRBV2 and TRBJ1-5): EPEVTQTPSHQVTQMGQEVILRCVPISNHLYFYWYRQILGQKVEFLVSFYNNEISEKSEIFDDQFSVERPDGSNFTLKIRSTKLEDSAMYFCASSEYSTSGQPQHFGDGTRLSIL.